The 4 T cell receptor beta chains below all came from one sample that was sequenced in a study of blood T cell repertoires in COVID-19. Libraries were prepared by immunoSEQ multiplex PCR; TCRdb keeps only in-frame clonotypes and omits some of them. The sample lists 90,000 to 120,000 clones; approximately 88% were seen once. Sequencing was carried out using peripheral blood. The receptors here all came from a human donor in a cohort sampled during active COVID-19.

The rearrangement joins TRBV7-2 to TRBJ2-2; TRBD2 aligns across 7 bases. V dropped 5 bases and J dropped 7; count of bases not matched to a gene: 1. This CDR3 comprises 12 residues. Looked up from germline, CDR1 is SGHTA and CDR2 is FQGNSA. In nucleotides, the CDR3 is TGTGCCAGCAGCCCGGGAGGCGGGGAGCTGTTTTTT. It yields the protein CASSPGGGELFF. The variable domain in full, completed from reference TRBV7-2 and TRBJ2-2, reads GAGVSQSPSNKVTEKGKDVELRCDPISGHTALYWYRQSLGQGLEFLIYFQGNSAPDKSGLPSDRFSAERTGGSVSTLTIQRTQQEDSAVYLCASSPGGGELFFGEGSRLTVL.

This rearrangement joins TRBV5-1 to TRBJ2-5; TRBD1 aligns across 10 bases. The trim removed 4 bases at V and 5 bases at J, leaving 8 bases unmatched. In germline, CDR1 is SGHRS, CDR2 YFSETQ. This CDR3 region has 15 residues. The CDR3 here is CASSMGQGQRETQYF. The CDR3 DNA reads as TGCGCCAGCAGCATGGGACAGGGGCAGCGGGAGACCCAGTACTTC.

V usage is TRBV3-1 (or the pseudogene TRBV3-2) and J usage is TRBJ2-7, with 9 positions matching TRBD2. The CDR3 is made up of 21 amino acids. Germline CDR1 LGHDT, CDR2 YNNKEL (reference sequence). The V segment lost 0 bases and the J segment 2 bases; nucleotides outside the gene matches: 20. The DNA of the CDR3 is TGTGCCAGCAGCCAAGATGATTTTGGGGGTGGTAGCGGGAGTATCACCTACGAGCAGTACGTC. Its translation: CASSQDDFGGGSGSITYEQYV.

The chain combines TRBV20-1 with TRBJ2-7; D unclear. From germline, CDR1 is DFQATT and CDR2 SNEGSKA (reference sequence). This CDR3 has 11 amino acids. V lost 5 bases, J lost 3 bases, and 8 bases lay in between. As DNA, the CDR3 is TGCAGTGCTTTACAAGACTACGAGCAGTACTTC. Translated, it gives CSALQDYEQYF.